The sequence of this T cell receptor beta chain was determined in a study of blood T cell repertoires in COVID-19. Study overall: Sources were T cells, B-cell-depleted T cells, or PBMCs; the material itself was cDNA or gDNA.

Profiling relied on immunoSEQ multiplex PCR, and the TCRdb table lists in-frame clones only, not all of them. This table has fewer than 200,000 clones, approximately 85% appearing once. This receptor was taken from a man between 60 and 75 years old who had recovered from COVID-19. The source material was peripheral blood.

The CDR3 bases are TGTGCCAGCAGTTTTCACCCCCGGACAGGGATCAACTATGGCTACACCTTC. Residues: CASSFHPRTGINYGYTF. The V and J genes are TRBV27 and TRBJ1-2, with 8 bases aligning to TRBD1. The V segment lost 3 bases and the J segment 2 bases; nucleotides outside the gene matches: 11. The CDR3 contains 17 residues. Germline-derived CDR1 and CDR2 are MNHEY and SMNVEV (reference sequence).